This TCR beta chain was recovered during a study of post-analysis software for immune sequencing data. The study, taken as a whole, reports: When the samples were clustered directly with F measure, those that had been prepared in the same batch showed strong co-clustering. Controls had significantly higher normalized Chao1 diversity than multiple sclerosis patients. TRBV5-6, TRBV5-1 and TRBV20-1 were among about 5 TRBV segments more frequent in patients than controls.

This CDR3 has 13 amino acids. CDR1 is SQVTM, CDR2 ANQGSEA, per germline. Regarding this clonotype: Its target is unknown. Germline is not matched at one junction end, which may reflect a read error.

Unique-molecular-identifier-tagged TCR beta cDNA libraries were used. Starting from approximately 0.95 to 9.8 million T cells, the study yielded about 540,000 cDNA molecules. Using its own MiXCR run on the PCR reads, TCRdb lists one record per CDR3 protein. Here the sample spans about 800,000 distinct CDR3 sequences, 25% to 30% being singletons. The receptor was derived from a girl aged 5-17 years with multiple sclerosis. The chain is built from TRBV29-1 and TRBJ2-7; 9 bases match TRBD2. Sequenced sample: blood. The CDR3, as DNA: TGCGGCGTAATAGCGGGAGTCTCTTACGAGCAGTACTTC. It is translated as CGVIAGVSYEQYF.